Each of the 6 T cell receptor beta chains below was sequenced from the same sample in a study of OX40 agonist ivuxolimab in advanced cancers. TCRdb's table, derived via immunoSEQ multiplex PCR, lists solely in-frame clones and lacks some. The repertoire consists of some 25,000 clones, with about 70% occurring once and the leading ten covering 12% to 15%. The input for sequencing was CD4+ or CD8+ T cells sorted from blood, taken in a trial of the OX40 agonist ivuxolimab. The receptors come from an adult with an advanced solid tumor such as melanoma, head and neck, liver or kidney cancer.

This chain links TRBV9 with TRBJ2-3; maybe TRBD2 (5 bases). The CDR3 consists of 13 residues. V gave up 0 bases and J gave up 4 bases, with 6 bases separating them. Germline V gene sequence: CDR1 SGDLS, CDR2 YYNGEE. CDR3 residues: CASSVDGADTQYF. The CDR3 DNA reads TGTGCCAGCAGCGTAGACGGGGCAGATACGCAGTATTTT.

The CDR3 DNA reads TGCAGCGTGCCAAACGTCGGGACACCCGGGACCGGGGAGCTGTTTTTT. Translating it yields CSVPNVGTPGTGELFF. The chain couples TRBV29-1 to TRBJ2-2; possibly TRBD1 for D (6 bases). CDR3 length: 16 residues. Germline V gene lookup returns CDR1 SQVTM and CDR2 ANQGSEA. V lost 6 bases, J lost 5 bases, and 22 bases lay in between.

This rearrangement joins TRBV9 to TRBJ1-2; D remains ambiguous. This CDR3 region has 14 residues. V was cut by 0 bases and J by 8 bases, with 14 bases left in between. CDR1 SGDLS and CDR2 YYNGEE come from the germline V gene. The CDR3 nucleotides read TGTGCCAGCAGCGTAGATTCGACGGCGGACGGCTACACCTTC. Translation: CASSVDSTADGYTF. The whole variable domain, remainder taken from reference TRBV9 and TRBJ1-2, is DSGVTQTPKHLITATGQRVTLRCSPRSGDLSVYWYQQSLDQGLQFLIQYYNGEERAKGNILERFSAQQFPDLHSELNLSSLELGDSALYFCASSVDSTADGYTFGSGTRLTVV.

This chain links TRBV2 with TRBJ2-3; 9 nucleotides line up with TRBD2. The CDR3 runs to 15 residues. CDR1 is SNHLY, CDR2 FYNNEI, per germline. V was pared by 4 bases and J by 0 bases, with 2 bases of the junction left unmatched. This CDR3 reads CASSVAGGSTDTQYF. DNA of the CDR3: TGTGCCAGCAGTGTTGCGGGGGGGAGCACAGATACGCAGTATTTT.

This clone occurred once. The genes are TRBV6-5 and TRBJ1-2; the D is unclear. V shed 2 bases and J shed 4 bases, with 11 bases lying between them. CDR1 is MNHEY, CDR2 SVGAGI, per germline. The CDR3 loop spans 14 amino acids. Here the CDR3 DNA reads TGTGCCAGCAGTTACGGTCCAGGCAGCTATGGCTACACCTTC. Its translation: CASSYGPGSYGYTF.

About this clone: An end of the junction differs from the germline gene, which may be a read error. The V call is TRBV2, the J call TRBJ2-7; D assignment may be TRBD1 or TRBD2 (5 bases each). Germline V gene data show CDR1 as SNHLY and CDR2 as FYNNEI. This CDR3 has 15 amino acids. The CDR3 protein is CASSEASGADYEQCF. The CDR3 DNA reads TGTGCCAGCAGTGAAGCCTCCGGGGCAGACTACGAGCAGTGCTTC.